A single sample gave rise to the 25 T cell receptor beta chains below, sequenced in a study of shared clonotypes between healthy human individuals. The repertoire was sequenced with immunoSEQ multiplex PCR; TCRdb's copy has only in-frame clones and lacks some. Of approximately 2.4 million clones in the sample, approximately 94% were seen once. The specimen was naive CD4+ T cells sorted from blood. Subset noted: CD45RA+ positively selected. These receptors all come from a man aged 18 to 30 in good health.

V and J are TRBV27 and TRBJ2-1, with 10 bases matching TRBD2. The CDR3 is 18 residues long. V trimming: 2 bases; J trimming: 4 bases; junction bases outside the gene matches: 11. Germline V gene lookup returns CDR1 MNHEY and CDR2 SMNVEV (reference sequence). The CDR3, as DNA: TGTGCCAGCAGTTTACCCCCTTCGCTTAGCGGGGGGTACAATGAGCAGTTCTTC. Protein product: CASSLPPSLSGGYNEQFF.

On this clone: The sample carries other DNA sequences with the same CDR3. The chain employs TRBV6-5 and TRBJ1-5, with 7 bases lining up with TRBD1. The CDR3 runs 15 residues. The V gene end was trimmed by 6 bases and the J gene end by 0 bases; junction bases not matched to a gene: 5. Germline CDR1 is MNHEY and CDR2 is SVGAGI. The CDR3 DNA reads TGTGCCAGCAGACCGGACAGGAATAGCAATCAGCCCCAGCATTTT. Protein: CASRPDRNSNQPQHF.

The chain couples TRBV27 to TRBJ1-1, with no clear D. The V and J ends lost 2 bases and 4 bases respectively, with 20 bases between them. CDR1 and CDR2 (germline): MNHEY, SMNVEV (reference sequence). This CDR3 region has 17 residues. The CDR3: CASSLTSGPQVGTEAFF. The CDR3, as DNA: TGTGCCAGCAGTTTAACCTCCGGGCCCCAGGTAGGCACTGAAGCTTTCTTT.

This clone was observed once. The chain couples TRBV6-1 to TRBJ1-6; D unclear. V was shortened by 4 bases and J by 7 bases, with 8 bases between the two germline ends. The length of the CDR3 is 13 residues. Looked up from germline, CDR1 is MNHNS and CDR2 is SASEGT. The CDR3 coding sequence is TGTGCCAGCAGTGGGACGCAGAATTCACCCCTCCACTTT. Protein: CASSGTQNSPLHF.

The CDR3 DNA is TGTGCCAGCAGTTACTCGTCAGTCTATAATTCACCCCTCCACTTT. Its translation is CASSYSSVYNSPLHF. The chain joins TRBV6-5 to TRBJ1-6; D is unresolved. Trimming took off 0 bases at V and 3 bases at J, with 6 bases between the two ends. CDR1 is MNHEY, CDR2 SVGAGI, per germline. The CDR3 runs to 15 residues.

As for this clone: The same CDR3 arises from other DNA sequences in this sample as well. The chain uses TRBV5-1 and TRBJ2-5, with 7 bases identical to TRBD1. Germline CDR1 reads SGHRS; CDR2 reads YFSETQ. This CDR3 comprises 14 residues. V was clipped by 0 bases and J by 2 bases; unmatched bases: 1. For the CDR3, the DNA is TGCGCCAGCAGCTTGGAGGGACAGCAAGAGACCCAGTACTTC. It encodes CASSLEGQQETQYF.

V is TRBV28 and J is TRBJ2-6; D is perhaps TRBD1 (6 bases). V was clipped by 4 bases and J by 2 bases, with 12 bases between them. Germline loops: CDR1 MDHEN, CDR2 SYDVKM. The CDR3 is made up of 16 amino acids. The CDR3 DNA is TGTGCCAGCAGTTCGTATCCAGGGGCTGGGGCCAACGTCCTGACTTTC. It encodes CASSSYPGAGANVLTF.

This chain connects TRBV5-4 to TRBJ2-5; TRBD1 matches 7 bases. Looked up from germline, CDR1 is SGHNT and CDR2 is YYREEE (reference sequence). V trimming: 4 bases; J trimming: 1 base; junction bases outside the gene matches: 4. The CDR3 contains 14 residues. The CDR3 loop is CASSRTGPQETQYF. The CDR3 DNA follows: TGTGCCAGCAGCCGGACAGGACCCCAAGAGACCCAGTACTTC.

V and J are TRBV5-6 and TRBJ1-1; weak D call: TRBD1 (6 bases). V was pared by 3 bases and J by 4 bases, with 13 bases between. There are 14 residues in the CDR3. Per germline, CDR1 SGHDT and CDR2 YYEEEE. In nucleotides, the CDR3 is TGTGCCAGCAGCTACGACAGGTTGGGCACTGAAGCTTTCTTT. Translated: CASSYDRLGTEAFF.

J is TRBJ1-2 and V is TRBV6-1; the D is unclear. V gave up 2 bases and J gave up 3 bases, with 13 bases separating them. The CDR3 contains 15 residues. CDR1 MNHNS and CDR2 SASEGT come from the germline V gene. CDR3 region: CASSESPIVHYGYTF. In DNA form, the CDR3 reads TGTGCCAGCAGTGAATCCCCAATTGTACACTATGGCTACACCTTC.

The chain links TRBV28 to TRBJ2-5; D is possibly TRBD2 (6 bases). Germline lookup yields CDR1 MDHEN and CDR2 SYDVKM. V was clipped by 7 bases and J by 0 bases, with 15 bases between them. The CDR3 contains 15 residues. This chain's CDR3 is CASKGWRGDQETQYF. For the CDR3, the DNA is TGTGCCAGCAAGGGTTGGCGGGGCGACCAAGAGACCCAGTACTTC.

Concerning this clone: Additional DNA sequences in this sample encode the identical CDR3. This sequence joins TRBV5-1 and TRBJ2-3; D gene ambiguous. The CDR3 is 13 residues long. From germline, CDR1 is SGHRS and CDR2 YFSETQ. V was cut by 1 base and J by 0 bases, with 3 bases left in between. CDR3 nucleotides: TGCGCCAGCAGCTTGACCAGCACAGATACGCAGTATTTT. Its translation is CASSLTSTDTQYF. The full variable domain, its missing parts supplied by reference TRBV5-1 and TRBJ2-3, is KAGVTQTPRYLIKTRGQQVTLSCSPISGHRSVSWYQQTPGQGLQFLFEYFSETQRNKGNFPGRFSGRQFSNSRSEMNVSTLELGDSALYLCASSLTSTDTQYFGPGTRLTVL.

This clone came up once. The rearrangement links TRBV5-4 to TRBJ1-2; 8 positions match TRBD1. V shed 4 bases, J shed 10 bases, and the junction held 12 bases outside the gene matches. The CDR3 has 14 residues. Germline V gene data show CDR1 as SGHNT and CDR2 as YYREEE (reference sequence). Written as DNA, the CDR3 is TGTGCCAGCAGCCTGGACAGGGTCTTGAGATTCTACACCTTC. This codes for CASSLDRVLRFYTF. Based on the CDR3 plus reference TRBV5-4 and TRBJ1-2, the full variable domain is ETGVTQSPTHLIKTRGQQVTLRCSSQSGHNTVSWYQQALGQGPQFIFQYYREEENGRGNFPPRFSGLQFPNYSSELNVNALELDDSALYLCASSLDRVLRFYTFGSGTRLTVV.

This rearrangement joins TRBV2 to TRBJ2-7, with a weak D call TRBD2 (6 bases). The CDR3 is 15 residues long. Trimming shortened V by 6 bases and J by 4 bases, and 19 bases separated the two germline ends. Germline CDR1 and CDR2: SNHLY and FYNNEI. The CDR3 DNA follows: TGTGCCAGCAGAGAGGGGACTGGAGGCGGGTACGAGCAGTACTTC. Its protein is CASREGTGGGYEQYF.

V and J are TRBV5-1 and TRBJ1-2; D unresolved. CDR3 length equals 14 residues. Germline V gene lookup returns CDR1 SGHRS and CDR2 YFSETQ. V lost 0 bases to trimming and J lost 4 bases, with 10 bases between them. The CDR3: CASSLEPGPYGYTF. In nucleotides, the CDR3 is TGCGCCAGCAGCTTGGAACCAGGCCCCTATGGCTACACCTTC.

The genes are TRBV5-1 and TRBJ2-1, with D tentatively TRBD1 (5 bases). There are 13 residues in the CDR3. CDR1 and CDR2 from the germline V gene are SGHRS and YFSETQ. V was trimmed by 4 bases and J by 10 bases, leaving 15 bases between them. This CDR3 is CASSATGAREQFF. In nucleotides, the CDR3 is TGCGCCAGCAGCGCCACTGGGGCCCGGGAGCAGTTCTTC.

For this clone: The junction does not match germline at one end; this may be a read error. The chain recombines TRBV6-5 with TRBJ2-7; D not resolved. Germline CDR1 is MNHEY and CDR2 is SVGAGI. This CDR3 is 12 amino acids long. As DNA, the CDR3 is TGTGCCGTCAAAGAAACGGGCCCGAGCATGTTATTC. The encoded protein is CAVKETGPSMLF.

This chain connects TRBV5-6 to TRBJ2-5; TRBD2 matches 12 bases. The CDR3 runs to 17 residues. Germline V gene lookup returns CDR1 SGHDT and CDR2 YYEEEE. J lost 2 bases, V lost 0 bases, and 5 bases had no gene match. CDR3: CASSLGLAGGIQETQYF. The DNA for the CDR3 is TGTGCCAGCAGCTTGGGGCTAGCGGGAGGGATTCAAGAGACCCAGTACTTC.

The chain combines TRBV27 with TRBJ1-5, with D possibly TRBD1 on 6 matching bases. The CDR3 has 17 amino acids. Looked up from germline, CDR1 is MNHEY and CDR2 is SMNVEV (reference sequence). V was trimmed by 6 bases and J by 2 bases, leaving 20 bases between them. The CDR3 is CASSPNTGIRGNQPQHF. In nucleotides, the CDR3 is TGTGCCAGCAGCCCCAATACAGGGATCAGAGGCAATCAGCCCCAGCATTTT.

This chain uses TRBV6-6 with TRBJ1-6, with 7 bases fitting TRBD1. This CDR3 region has 16 residues. Germline V CDR1 and CDR2: MNHNY, SVGAGI (reference sequence). V gave up 0 bases and J gave up 9 bases; unmatched junction bases: 8. This chain's CDR3 is CASSYSQTGMGSPLHF. For the CDR3, the DNA is TGTGCCAGCAGTTACTCCCAGACAGGGATGGGTTCACCCCTCCACTTT.

For this clone: Other DNA sequences within the sample encode an identical CDR3. The gene calls are TRBV7-9 and TRBJ1-2, with D possibly matching TRBD1 (5 bases). CDR3 length: 11 amino acids. The V end lost 6 bases, the J end lost 6 bases, and 8 bases lay between the germline ends. Germline V gives CDR1 SEHNR, CDR2 FQNEAQ (reference sequence). CDR3 sequence reads: CASSLGHGYTF. DNA for the CDR3: TGTGCCAGCAGTTTGGGGCATGGCTACACCTTC.

J is TRBJ2-7 and V is TRBV6-5; 7 nucleotides line up with TRBD1. Germline-derived CDR1 and CDR2 are MNHEY and SVGAGI. The CDR3 is made up of 13 amino acids. V lost 3 bases and J lost 13; bases outside the gene matches: 12. The CDR3 DNA follows: TGTGCCAGCAGTTATTTCCCCCGGGACAGCCTTTACTTC. Protein product: CASSYFPRDSLYF.

This clone was found once. The genes are TRBV2 and TRBJ1-4; D is undetermined. V shed 5 bases and J shed 8 bases, with 12 bases lying between them. Germline loops: CDR1 SNHLY, CDR2 FYNNEI. CDR3 length: 13 residues. The CDR3 region has the DNA TGTGCCAGCAGTCCATTAGAGGGCGAAAAACTGTTTTTT. It specifies CASSPLEGEKLFF.

This rearrangement joins TRBV4-2 to TRBJ2-1, with 9 bases identical to TRBD2. CDR3 length equals 15 residues. CDR1 is LGHNA and CDR2 is YNFKEQ in the germline V gene. The V and J ends lost 0 bases and 8 bases, in that order; junction bases with no gene match: 5. The CDR3 DNA is TGTGCCAGCAGCCAAGAAGGCGGGAGGGAAGATGAGCAGTTCTTC. Translating gives CASSQEGGREDEQFF.

The V and J genes are TRBV6-1 and TRBJ1-5, with no clear D. V lost 0 bases and J lost 3, with 9 bases in between. The CDR3 is made up of 15 amino acids. Germline CDR1 is MNHNS and CDR2 is SASEGT. CDR3 protein: CASSEASSNNQPQHF. CDR3 coding DNA: TGTGCCAGCAGTGAAGCCAGCAGTAACAATCAGCCCCAGCATTTT.